This is a list of T cell receptor beta chains from one sample in a study of Ad26.COV2.S vaccination and SARS-CoV-2 variants. TCRdb keeps only in-frame clones here, not all; method: immunoSEQ multiplex PCR. The profile shows roughly 320,000 clones, more than 75% of them singletons. The sequencing here drew on peripheral blood, taken in a trial of Ad26.COV2.S vaccine versus placebo. These receptors all stem from a person aged 18 to 65 who received the Ad26.COV2.S COVID-19 vaccine or a placebo. Both conserved end residues are part of each CDR3. Each record gives: D gene, J gene, V gene, clone size, CDR3 protein, CDR3 DNA. A D gene is named only where the DNA matches it firmly. Expanded clones are given a class, and other clones once, few, many or no size at all.

>TRBD2|TRBJ2-5|TRBV3-1/TRBV3-2|.
CASSQPPQRGGREETQYF
TGTGCCAGCAGCCAGCCACCTCAGCGGGGGGGCAGGGAAGAGACCCAGTACTTC
>.|TRBJ2-5|TRBV27|once
CASSFPGETQYF
TGTGCCAGCAGTTTCCCCGGCGAGACCCAGTACTTC
>.|TRBJ1-5|TRBV4-3|.
CASSQEQNNQPQHF
TGCGCCAGCAGCCAAGAACAGAACAATCAGCCCCAGCATTTT
>TRBD1|TRBJ1-1|TRBV7-8|.
CASSYTRGALNTEAFF
TGTGCCAGCAGCTATACCAGGGGGGCTCTTAACACTGAAGCTTTCTTT
>TRBD1|TRBJ1-2|TRBV20-1|.
CSASTLTGELNYGYTF
TGCAGTGCTAGTACCCTGACAGGGGAGCTAAACTATGGCTACACCTTC
>TRBD1|TRBJ2-5|TRBV5-6|.
CASINLDRGRETQYF
TGTGCCAGCATCAACCTGGACAGGGGACGAGAGACCCAGTACTTC
>.|TRBJ1-4|TRBV29-1|.
CIPEKRVIGEKLFF
TGCATCCCGGAGAAAAGGGTAATTGGAGAAAAACTGTTTTTT
>.|TRBJ2-7|TRBV5-4|.
CASSLGTLNYEQYF
TGTGCCAGCAGCCTCGGGACTTTAAATTACGAGCAGTACTTC
>.|TRBJ1-4|TRBV7-2|.
CASSPAGIQSEKLFF
TGTGCCAGCAGCCCAGCCGGGATCCAGAGTGAAAAACTGTTTTTT
>.|TRBJ2-2|TRBV4-1|few
CASSHEAGATFTTGELFF
TGCGCCAGCAGCCACGAGGCGGGGGCCACATTTACTACCGGGGAGCTGTTTTTT
>.|TRBJ2-3|TRBV2|.
CASRVGLARTDTQYF
TGTGCCAGCAGAGTCGGGCTAGCGAGGACAGATACGCAGTATTTT
>.|TRBJ2-7|TRBV12-5|.
CASGLTGSTYEQYF
TGTGCTAGTGGTTTAACTGGGAGCACCTACGAGCAGTACTTC
>.|TRBJ1-6|TRBV12-3/TRBV12-4|.
CASTLGGQSPLHF
TGTGCCAGCACCCTGGGGGGTCAATCACCCCTCCACTTT
>.|TRBJ2-7|TRBV5-5|.
CASSLGPRDPYEQYF
TGTGCCAGCAGCTTGGGGCCAAGGGACCCCTACGAGCAGTACTTC
>TRBD1|TRBJ1-5|TRBV30|.
CAWSAGTANQPQHF
TGTGCCTGGAGTGCCGGGACAGCCAATCAGCCCCAGCATTTT
>.|TRBJ2-1|TRBV9|.
CASSVDLNEQFF
TGTGCCAGCAGCGTAGATTTGAATGAGCAGTTCTTC
>TRBD1|TRBJ2-1|TRBV14|.
CASSLLGRGQWVEQFF
TGTGCCAGCAGCCTTCTGGGCAGGGGGCAGTGGGTTGAGCAGTTCTTC